These 11 T cell receptor beta chains came from one sample sequenced in a study of beta chain features in type 1 diabetes. The entirety of the isolated RNA underwent reverse transcription, so expressed TCRB transcripts were sequenced. Measured with immunoSEQ multiplex PCR; TCRdb has only the in-frame clones, and not every one. The sample lists 600,000 to 650,000 clones; 15% to 19% were seen once. Sequenced: naive CD4+ T cells from blood. The receptors here all came from a young man in good health.

This clone was recorded a few times. The CDR3 is CASSQKDRGRRFEETQYF. The CDR3 region has the DNA TGCGCCAGCAGCCAAAAAGACAGGGGGCGAAGATTTGAAGAGACCCAGTACTTC. This chain joins TRBV4-1 and TRBJ2-5; 10 positions match TRBD1. The CDR3 has 18 residues. V lost 2 bases and J lost 3; bases outside the gene matches: 12. Germline V lookup: CDR1 MGHRA, CDR2 YSYEKL.

This chain links TRBV25-1 with TRBJ1-5; 7 bases line up with TRBD1. This CDR3 region has 15 residues. Germline CDR1 reads MGHDK; CDR2 reads SYGVNS. Germline trimming cut 4 bases from V and 2 bases from J; bases unmatched to any gene: 5. The CDR3 DNA follows: TGTGCCAGCAGTGCCAGGGGGAAGGGCAATCAGCCCCAGCATTTT. Encoded protein: CASSARGKGNQPQHF.

This clone was seen a handful of times. This chain uses TRBV5-4 with TRBJ2-7; D might be TRBD2 (6 bases). V lost 0 bases and J lost 2, with 15 bases in between. This CDR3 has 16 amino acids. Germline V gene data show CDR1 as SGHNT and CDR2 as YYREEE (reference sequence). CDR3 region: CASSLDGREATYEQYF. For the CDR3, the DNA is TGTGCCAGCAGCTTGGATGGCAGGGAGGCAACCTACGAGCAGTACTTC.

This chain connects TRBV2 to TRBJ1-1; D possibly corresponds to TRBD1 (5 bases). Trimming took 7 bases from V and 0 from J, leaving 9 bases between them. There are 13 residues in the CDR3. Germline V gene data show CDR1 as SNHLY and CDR2 as FYNNEI. The CDR3 sequence is CASKTGLNTEAFF. For the CDR3, the DNA is TGTGCCAGCAAAACAGGTTTGAACACTGAAGCTTTCTTT.

This clone was detected a few times. The CDR3 bases are TGTGCCAGCAGTGACCTAGAGAGGAGGAGCTACACCTTC. Encoded protein: CASSDLERRSYTF. V gene TRBV6-1 combines with J gene TRBJ1-2; D is ambiguous. Trimming shortened V by 3 bases and J by 9 bases, and 14 bases separated the two germline ends. The CDR3 runs to 13 residues. Germline values: CDR1 MNHNS, CDR2 SASEGT.

The chain uses TRBV19 and TRBJ2-4; TRBD2 agrees at 10 bases. The CDR3 consists of 17 residues. V shed 3 bases, J shed 2 bases, and the junction held 7 bases outside the gene matches. Germline CDR1 LNHDA, CDR2 SQIVND (reference sequence). This CDR3 reads CASSIALAGVSKNIQYF. The DNA for the CDR3 is TGTGCCAGTAGTATTGCTCTAGCGGGAGTTTCCAAAAACATTCAGTACTTC.

This clone has more than one count but fewer than ten. The rearrangement joins TRBV5-1 to TRBJ1-2; D is perhaps TRBD1 (5 bases). Trimming pared 4 bases from V and 6 bases from J, leaving 16 bases between. CDR3 length equals 14 residues. Germline CDR1 SGHRS, CDR2 YFSETQ. The CDR3, as DNA: TGCGCCAGCAGCCCCGAGGGGCCCATTCATGGCTACACCTTC. Protein: CASSPEGPIHGYTF.

In its sample, this clone was seen a few times. The V and J genes are TRBV6-6 and TRBJ1-5; D may be TRBD1 (5 bases). Trimming shortened V by 6 bases and J by 3 bases, and 9 bases separated the two germline ends. CDR3 length: 13 amino acids. The V gene's germline CDR1 is MNHNY and CDR2 SVGAGI (reference sequence). The CDR3 loop is CASRRQNNQPQHF. In DNA form, the CDR3 reads TGTGCCAGCAGACGACAGAACAATCAGCCCCAGCATTTT.

The chain links TRBV11-2 to TRBJ2-5; no definite D call. V was trimmed by 1 base and J by 1 base, leaving 4 bases between them. Germline values: CDR1 SGHAT, CDR2 FQNNGV. The CDR3 contains 13 residues. CDR3 nucleotides: TGTGCCAGCAGCTTAGGCTTCCAAGAGACCCAGTACTTC. Its translation: CASSLGFQETQYF.

This clone was counted between two and nine times. This rearrangement joins TRBV18 to TRBJ1-3; D unresolved. CDR3 length equals 16 residues. Germline assignment: CDR1 KGHSH and CDR2 LQKENI. Trimming removed 2 bases from V and 3 bases from J, with 14 bases in between. The DNA for the CDR3 is TGTGCCAGCTCACCAATGGAAGATTTTCTTGGAAACACCATATATTTT. Translating gives CASSPMEDFLGNTIYF.

This clone was detected only a few times. This chain links TRBV7-2 with TRBJ2-1; TRBD1 matches at 7 bases. Germline CDR1 SGHTA, CDR2 FQGNSA. The CDR3 extends over 15 amino acids. With 1 base clipped from V and 4 bases from J, the junction kept 4 bases outside the gene matches. The DNA for the CDR3 is TGTGCCAGCAGCTTAGACAGGGGCGCATACAATGAGCAGTTCTTC. It yields the protein CASSLDRGAYNEQFF. Looking up the rest from reference TRBV7-2 and TRBJ2-1 gives the full variable domain: GAGVSQSPSNKVTEKGKDVELRCDPISGHTALYWYRQSLGQGLEFLIYFQGNSAPDKSGLPSDRFSAERTGGSVSTLTIQRTQQEDSAVYLCASSLDRGAYNEQFFGPGTRLTVL.